This T cell receptor beta chain was profiled in a study of T cell responses to AZD1222 COVID-19 vaccine. CDR3 length equals 13 residues. Trimming took off 8 bases at V and 4 bases at J, with 14 bases between the two ends. Worth noting for this clone: The target antigen is unknown.

Overall study results and limits: Reportedly, nearly half of unique spike TCRs recognized epitopes outside B.1.351/B.1.1.7 mutations. The span of vaccine-associated CD4 TCRs extended across spike, with dominance at 160-218 and 743-854. Spike-specific TCR breadth and depth rose after two AZD1222 doses. It should be noted that donors were predominantly white British and more often female, and clonal diversity was possibly underestimated.

Profiled with immunoSEQ multiplex PCR; TCRdb holds only in-frame clones, not every one. The sample comprises approximately 130,000 clones, approximately 88% of which are singletons, and 25% to 35% rests with the top ten. This clonotype was sampled from an adult in good health. This rearrangement joins TRBV12-3 or TRBV12-4 to TRBJ1-1; D gene ambiguous. The sequencing here drew on peripheral blood, taken on day 0 of AZD1222 vaccination. The CDR3 reads CASALSLGTEAFF. The CDR3 bases are TGTGCCAGCGCCCTAAGTTTGGGCACTGAAGCTTTCTTT.